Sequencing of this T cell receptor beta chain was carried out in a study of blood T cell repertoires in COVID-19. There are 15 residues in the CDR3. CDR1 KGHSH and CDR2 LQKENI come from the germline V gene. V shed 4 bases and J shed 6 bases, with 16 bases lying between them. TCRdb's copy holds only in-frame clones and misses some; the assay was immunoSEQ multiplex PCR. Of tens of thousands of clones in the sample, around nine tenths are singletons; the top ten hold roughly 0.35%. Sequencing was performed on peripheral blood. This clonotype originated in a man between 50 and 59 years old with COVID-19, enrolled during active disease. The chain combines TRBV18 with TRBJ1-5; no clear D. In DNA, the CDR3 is TGTGCCAGCTCACGGGCAGGAAGAATGGGTCAGCCCCAGCATTTT. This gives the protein CASSRAGRMGQPQHF.